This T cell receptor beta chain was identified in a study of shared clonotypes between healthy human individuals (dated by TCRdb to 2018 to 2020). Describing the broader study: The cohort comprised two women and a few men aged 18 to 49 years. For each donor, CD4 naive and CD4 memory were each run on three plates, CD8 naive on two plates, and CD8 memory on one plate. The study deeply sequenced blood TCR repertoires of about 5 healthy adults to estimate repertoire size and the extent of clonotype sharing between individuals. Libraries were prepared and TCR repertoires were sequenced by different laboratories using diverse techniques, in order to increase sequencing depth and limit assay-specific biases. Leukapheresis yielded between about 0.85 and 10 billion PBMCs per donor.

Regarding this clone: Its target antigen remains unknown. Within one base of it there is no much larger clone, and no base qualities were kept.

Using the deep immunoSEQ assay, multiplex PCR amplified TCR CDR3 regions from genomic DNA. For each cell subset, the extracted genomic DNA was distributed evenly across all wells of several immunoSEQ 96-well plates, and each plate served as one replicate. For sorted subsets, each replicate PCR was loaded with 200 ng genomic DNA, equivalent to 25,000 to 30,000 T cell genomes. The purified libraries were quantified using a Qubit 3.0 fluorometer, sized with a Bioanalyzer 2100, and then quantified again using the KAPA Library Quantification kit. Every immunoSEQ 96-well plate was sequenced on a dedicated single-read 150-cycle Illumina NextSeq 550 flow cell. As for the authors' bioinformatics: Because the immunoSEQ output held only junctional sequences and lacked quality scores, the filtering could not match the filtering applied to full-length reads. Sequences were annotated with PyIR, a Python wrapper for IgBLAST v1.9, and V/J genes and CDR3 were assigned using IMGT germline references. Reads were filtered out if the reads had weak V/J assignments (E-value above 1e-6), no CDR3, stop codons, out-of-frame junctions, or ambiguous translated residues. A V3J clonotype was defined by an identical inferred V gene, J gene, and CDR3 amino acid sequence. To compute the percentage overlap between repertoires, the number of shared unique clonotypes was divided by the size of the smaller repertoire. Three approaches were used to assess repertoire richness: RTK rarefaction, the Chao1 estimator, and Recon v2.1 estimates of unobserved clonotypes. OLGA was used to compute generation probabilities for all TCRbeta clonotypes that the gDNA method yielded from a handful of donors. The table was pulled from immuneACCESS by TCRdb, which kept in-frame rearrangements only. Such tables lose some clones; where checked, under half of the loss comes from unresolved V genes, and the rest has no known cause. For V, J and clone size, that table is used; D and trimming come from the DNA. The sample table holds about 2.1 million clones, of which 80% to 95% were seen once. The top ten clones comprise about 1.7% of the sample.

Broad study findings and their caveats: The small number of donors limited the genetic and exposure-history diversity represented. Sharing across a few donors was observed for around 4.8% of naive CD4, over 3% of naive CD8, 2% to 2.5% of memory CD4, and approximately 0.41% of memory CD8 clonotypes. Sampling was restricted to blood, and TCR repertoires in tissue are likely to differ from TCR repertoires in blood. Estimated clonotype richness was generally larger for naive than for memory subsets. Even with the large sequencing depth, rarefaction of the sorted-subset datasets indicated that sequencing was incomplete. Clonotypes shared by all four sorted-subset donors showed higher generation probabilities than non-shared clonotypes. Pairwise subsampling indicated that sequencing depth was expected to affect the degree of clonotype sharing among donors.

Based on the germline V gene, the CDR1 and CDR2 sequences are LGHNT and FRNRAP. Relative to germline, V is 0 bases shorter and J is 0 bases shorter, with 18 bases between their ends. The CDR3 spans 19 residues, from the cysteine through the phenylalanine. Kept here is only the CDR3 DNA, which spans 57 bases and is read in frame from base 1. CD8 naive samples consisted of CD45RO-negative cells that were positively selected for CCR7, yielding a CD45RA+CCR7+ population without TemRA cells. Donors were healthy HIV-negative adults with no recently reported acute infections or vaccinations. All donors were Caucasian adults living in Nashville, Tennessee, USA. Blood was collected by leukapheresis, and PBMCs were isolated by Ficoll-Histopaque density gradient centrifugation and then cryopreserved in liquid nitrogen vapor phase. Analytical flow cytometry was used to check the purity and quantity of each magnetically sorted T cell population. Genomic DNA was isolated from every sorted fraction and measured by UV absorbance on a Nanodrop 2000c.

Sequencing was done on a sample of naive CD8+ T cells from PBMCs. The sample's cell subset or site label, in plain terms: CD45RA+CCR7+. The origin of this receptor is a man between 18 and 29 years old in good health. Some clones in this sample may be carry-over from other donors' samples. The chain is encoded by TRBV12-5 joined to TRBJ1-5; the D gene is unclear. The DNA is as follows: TGTGCTAGTGGTTTGGTACGGGAGGAGACAAACCATAGCAATCAGCCCCAGCATTTT. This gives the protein CASGLVREETNHSNQPQHF.